The next 16 T cell receptor beta chains were all read from a single sample in a study of blood T cell repertoires in COVID-19. TCRdb's table, derived via immunoSEQ multiplex PCR, lists solely in-frame clones and lacks some. In the table there are 150,000 to 200,000 clones, roughly 84% of which are singletons. Source material: peripheral blood. The receptors come from a woman in her sixties with acute or convalescent COVID-19.

This clone is a singleton in its sample. This sequence joins TRBV9 and TRBJ1-6; the D is unclear. The CDR3 totals 15 residues. V was trimmed by 2 bases and J by 13 bases, leaving 19 bases between them. The germline gives CDR1 SGDLS, CDR2 YYNGEE. The CDR3, as DNA: TGTGCCAGCAGCGTGGCGGAAGGCGGCGGAGCGCCCCTCCACTTT. This gives the protein CASSVAEGGGAPLHF.

This sequence joins TRBV2 and TRBJ2-3, with 11 bases fitting TRBD1. CDR3 length: 14 residues. With V trimmed by 7 bases and J by 4 bases, 4 bases remained unmatched. The germline V gene has CDR1 SNHLY and CDR2 FYNNEI. The CDR3 here is CASMGQGVADTQYF. CDR3 DNA: TGTGCCAGCATGGGACAGGGGGTCGCAGATACGCAGTATTTT.

The chain is built from TRBV4-2 and TRBJ1-1, with 7 bases lining up with TRBD1. Per the germline V gene, CDR1 is LGHNA and CDR2 is YNFKEQ. With 6 bases clipped from V and 4 bases from J, the junction kept 5 bases outside the gene matches. This CDR3 contains 13 residues. The CDR3 DNA follows: TGTGCCAGCAGATTAGGGGGCGTCACTGAAGCTTTCTTT. Its protein is CASRLGGVTEAFF.

The chain couples TRBV5-4 to TRBJ2-2; TRBD2 might be the D (6 bases). The germline CDR1 and CDR2 sequences are SGHNT and YYREEE (reference sequence). Trimming removed 5 bases at V and 4 bases at J, with 12 bases between. The CDR3 runs to 14 residues. The chain's CDR3 is CASRHRDFTGELFF. The CDR3 DNA is TGTGCCAGCAGGCACCGGGACTTCACCGGGGAGCTGTTTTTT.

The rearrangement links TRBV9 to TRBJ1-1; D unclear. CDR3 length: 14 amino acids. CDR1 and CDR2 (germline): SGDLS, YYNGEE. V lost 0 bases and J 5 bases, leaving 11 bases between the germline ends. CDR3 sequence reads: CASSVDRWETEAFF. The CDR3 nucleotides are TGTGCCAGCAGCGTAGATAGGTGGGAGACTGAAGCTTTCTTT. Combining the CDR3 with reference TRBV9 and TRBJ1-1 gives the whole variable domain DSGVTQTPKHLITATGQRVTLRCSPRSGDLSVYWYQQSLDQGLQFLIQYYNGEERAKGNILERFSAQQFPDLHSELNLSSLELGDSALYFCASSVDRWETEAFFGQGTRLTVV.

This clone was found once. V usage is TRBV5-6 and J usage is TRBJ1-6, with D perhaps matching TRBD1 (6 bases). With 4 bases removed from V and 3 bases from J, the gap between germline ends came to 8 bases. The CDR3 runs to 14 residues. Germline CDR1 SGHDT, CDR2 YYEEEE. CDR3 coding DNA: TGTGCCAGCAGCCCGGACAGCTATAATTCACCCCTCCACTTT. This codes for CASSPDSYNSPLHF.

The chain links TRBV7-2 to TRBJ2-7, with TRBD1 matching over 8 bases. Trimming cost V 7 bases and J 2 bases; bases outside gene matches: 4. This CDR3 has 13 residues. The germline gives CDR1 SGHTA, CDR2 FQGNSA. CDR3 sequence reads: CASTRQGTYEQYF. DNA of the CDR3: TGTGCCAGCACCAGACAGGGGACCTACGAGCAGTACTTC.

The chain combines TRBV3-1 (or the pseudogene TRBV3-2) with TRBJ1-2; D perhaps matches TRBD1 (5 bases). The V gene's germline CDR1 is LGHDT and CDR2 YNNKEL (reference sequence). The CDR3 is made up of 14 amino acids. The V and J ends lost 1 base and 3 bases respectively, with 9 bases between them. The CDR3 spells CASSQAGKDYGYTF. DNA of the CDR3: TGTGCCAGCAGCCAAGCAGGGAAGGACTATGGCTACACCTTC.

CDR3 bases: TGTGCCAGCAGTAGGGGGCAGGGGACGGGAAACACCATATATTTT. This sequence encodes CASSRGQGTGNTIYF. The chain has TRBV7-2 and TRBJ1-3, with 7 bases identical to TRBD1. Germline V gene sequence: CDR1 SGHTA, CDR2 FQGNSA. The ends lost 6 bases at V and 4 bases at J; junction bases unmatched: 9. CDR3 length: 15 amino acids.

V and J are TRBV19 and TRBJ2-7; tentatively, D is TRBD2 (6 bases). This CDR3 has 13 amino acids. Germline lookup yields CDR1 LNHDA and CDR2 SQIVND (reference sequence). Trimming left V 3 bases short and J 7 bases short, with 13 bases between. Written as DNA, the CDR3 is TGTGCCAGTAGTATCTTGCTCGGAGGGGAGCAGTACTTC. Its translation: CASSILLGGEQYF. The entire variable domain, with the rest obtained from reference TRBV19 and TRBJ2-7, is as follows: DGGITQSPKYLFRKEGQNVTLSCEQNLNHDAMYWYRQDPGQGLRLIYYSQIVNDFQKGDIAEGYSVSREKKESFPLTVTSAQKNPTAFYLCASSILLGGEQYFGPGTRLTVT.

The chain uses TRBV11-2 and TRBJ2-1, with TRBD2 matching 9 bases. The CDR3 is 15 amino acids. The germline CDR1 and CDR2 sequences are SGHAT and FQNNGV. Trimming took 5 bases from V and 3 from J; bases not matched to a gene: 5. Written as DNA, the CDR3 is TGTGCCAGCAGCCCTAGCGGGGCGCTCTACAATGAGCAGTTCTTC. It codes for CASSPSGALYNEQFF.

This clone showed up just a few times. This chain's CDR3 is CASSHGQINTEAFF. The CDR3 nucleotides read TGTGCCAGCAGCCATGGACAGATAAACACTGAAGCTTTCTTT. The genes are TRBV7-3 and TRBJ1-1; D perhaps matches TRBD1 (6 bases). The CDR3 is 14 residues long. Germline V CDR1 and CDR2: SGHTA, FQGTGA. Trimming shortened V by 5 bases and J by 2 bases, and 12 bases separated the two germline ends.

The CDR3 spells CASSQQAHYGYTF. CDR3 nucleotides: TGTGCCAGCAGCCAACAGGCTCACTATGGCTACACCTTC. The chain uses TRBV28 and TRBJ1-2, with a possible D match to TRBD1 (5 bases). This CDR3 comprises 13 residues. V gave up 6 bases and J gave up 3 bases, with 11 bases separating them. Germline loops: CDR1 MDHEN, CDR2 SYDVKM.

This clone occurred once. The V call is TRBV7-2, the J call TRBJ2-2, with 10 nucleotides matching TRBD2. The V gene's germline CDR1 is SGHTA and CDR2 FQGNSA. There are 18 residues in the CDR3. The J segment lost 7 bases and the V segment lost 3 bases, leaving 14 bases of the junction unmatched. CDR3 sequence (DNA): TGTGCCAGCAGCTTGAATCCCGGACTAGCGGACGTTGGCGGGGAGCTGTTTTTT. Protein: CASSLNPGLADVGGELFF.

The chain links TRBV4-3 to TRBJ1-4, with unresolved D. From germline, CDR1 is LGHNA and CDR2 YSLEER. The CDR3 consists of 16 residues. Trimming took 4 bases from V and 8 from J, leaving 20 bases between them. In nucleotides, the CDR3 is TGCGCCAGCAGCCTCCTACCCGAGTCGGGCGGGGAAAAACTGTTTTTT. Its protein product is CASSLLPESGGEKLFF.

The V gene is TRBV21-1, the J gene TRBJ1-1; the listed D gene, TRBD1, was not tested against the DNA. TRBV21-1 is annotated as a pseudogene. The CDR3 sequence is 19 residues long. The DNA for the CDR3 is TGTGCCAGCAGCAAAGCGGTGTGGGACAGGGGGGAGCGGGGCACTGAAGCTTTCTTT. Translating gives CASSKAVWDRGERGTEAFF.